The 13 T cell receptor beta chains in this list originate from one sample, sequenced in a study of PD-L1 blockade in urothelial cancer. Measured with immunoSEQ multiplex PCR; TCRdb has only the in-frame clones, and not every one. This table has more than 85,000 clones, about 90% appearing once. This specimen was PBMCs, taken around atezolizumab (anti-PD-L1) treatment. These receptors were collected from a woman over 75 with urothelial cancer.

V and J are TRBV9 and TRBJ2-3, with TRBD2 matching over 15 bases. The V gene end was trimmed by 3 bases and the J gene end by 3 bases; junction bases not matched to a gene: 2. Per the germline V gene, CDR1 is SGDLS and CDR2 is YYNGEE. The CDR3 totals 16 residues. The CDR3 DNA is TGTGCCAGCAGCGCGGGGACTAGCGGGAGGACAGATACGCAGTATTTT. Its translation: CASSAGTSGRTDTQYF.

The rearrangement links TRBV11-2 to TRBJ1-4; D remains unclear. Trimming stripped 0 bases from V and 8 bases from J, with 10 bases between. The CDR3 covers 14 residues. Germline CDR1 and CDR2: SGHAT and FQNNGV. The CDR3 coding sequence is TGTGCCAGCAGCTTAGATCGCGGCGGGGAAAAACTGTTTTTT. Translating it yields CASSLDRGGEKLFF.

The table lists this clone with a count of one. This sequence joins TRBV6-5 and TRBJ2-1; TRBD2 matches at 7 bases. The CDR3 has 15 residues. Germline CDR1 and CDR2: MNHEY and SVGAGI. The ends lost 4 bases at V and 9 bases at J; junction bases unmatched: 12. The CDR3 region is CASSSPGTPGGEQFF. The CDR3 bases are TGTGCCAGCAGTTCTCCCGGGACTCCGGGGGGTGAGCAGTTCTTC.

The chain joins TRBV28 to TRBJ2-1; 8 nucleotides line up with TRBD2. The germline V gene has CDR1 MDHEN and CDR2 SYDVKM. CDR3 length: 16 amino acids. V was clipped by 5 bases and J by 4 bases; unmatched bases: 10. The CDR3, as DNA: TGTGCCAGCAGTCGATCCCTAGCGGGTAGTTACAATGAGCAGTTCTTC. This codes for CASSRSLAGSYNEQFF.

In its sample, this clone was seen once. The chain combines TRBV19 with TRBJ2-1, with 7 bases aligning to TRBD1. Germline V CDR1 and CDR2: LNHDA, SQIVND (reference sequence). This CDR3 is built from 12 residues. The V segment lost 9 bases and the J segment 8 bases; nucleotides outside the gene matches: 7. CDR3 sequence reads: CASGDRVDEQFF. The CDR3 coding sequence is TGTGCCAGCGGAGACAGGGTTGATGAGCAGTTCTTC.

Written as DNA, the CDR3 is TGCGCCAGCAGCCCTCGGGACTTATCCTCCTACGAGCAGTACTTC. It yields the protein CASSPRDLSSYEQYF. The chain is built from TRBV5-1 and TRBJ2-7; a possible D gene is TRBD2 (6 bases). Between the trimmed V and J ends, which lost 4 bases and 0 bases, there was a span of 14 bases. Germline CDR1 and CDR2: SGHRS and YFSETQ. CDR3 size: 15 residues.

The J gene is TRBJ2-1, the V gene TRBV7-9; D gene unclear. V lost 1 base and J 0 bases, leaving 10 bases between the germline ends. The CDR3 contains 16 residues. Germline values: CDR1 SEHNR, CDR2 FQNEAQ (reference sequence). The CDR3 here is CASSLVAASSYNEQFF. For the CDR3, the DNA is TGTGCCAGCAGCTTAGTAGCCGCTAGCTCCTACAATGAGCAGTTCTTC.

The chain is built from TRBV7-9 and TRBJ2-1; 8 bases fit TRBD2. The CDR3 is 15 residues long. The germline gives CDR1 SEHNR, CDR2 FQNEAQ (reference sequence). J lost 3 bases, V lost 3 bases, and 4 bases had no gene match. CDR3 sequence: CASSFDAGGYNEQFF. For the CDR3, the DNA is TGTGCCAGCAGCTTTGACGCGGGAGGCTACAATGAGCAGTTCTTC.

The V gene is TRBV9, the J gene TRBJ2-1; 8 bases are a match to TRBD2. Per germline, CDR1 SGDLS and CDR2 YYNGEE. V lost 3 bases and J lost 0; bases outside the gene matches: 8. The CDR3 has 17 residues. The CDR3 coding sequence is TGTGCCAGCAGCGCAACTAGCGGCCTGAGCTCCTACAATGAGCAGTTCTTC. This encodes CASSATSGLSSYNEQFF.

The chain combines TRBV19 with TRBJ2-1; weak D call: TRBD1 (6 bases). The CDR3 is 15 amino acids. CDR1 LNHDA and CDR2 SQIVND come from the germline V gene (reference sequence). V lost 5 bases and J 0 bases, leaving 11 bases between the germline ends. The CDR3 protein is CASSLRGSSYNEQFF. CDR3 DNA: TGTGCCAGTAGTTTGAGGGGGAGCTCCTACAATGAGCAGTTCTTC.

The rearrangement joins TRBV28 to TRBJ2-7; the match to TRBD1 covers 10 bases. V gave up 6 bases and J gave up 2 bases; unmatched junction bases: 7. Germline V gene data show CDR1 as MDHEN and CDR2 as SYDVKM. CDR3 length: 15 amino acids. The CDR3 region is CASSFRDRGPYEQYF. CDR3 in DNA: TGTGCCAGCAGCTTTCGGGACAGGGGTCCCTACGAGCAGTACTTC. Drawing the rest from reference TRBV28 and TRBJ2-7, the complete variable domain is DVKVTQSSRYLVKRTGEKVFLECVQDMDHENMFWYRQDPGLGLRLIYFSYDVKMKEKGDIPEGYSVSREKKERFSLILESASTNQTSMYLCASSFRDRGPYEQYFGPGTRLTVT.

J is TRBJ2-3 and V is TRBV28; tentatively, D is TRBD2 (7 bases). Trimming removed 7 bases at V and 2 bases at J, with 19 bases between. This CDR3 has 16 residues. CDR1 and CDR2 from the germline V gene are MDHEN and SYDVKM. The CDR3 DNA reads as TGTGCCAGCACCCTGGGGCGGGGGCGACCCACAGATACGCAGTATTTT. Translating it yields CASTLGRGRPTDTQYF.

The chain employs TRBV28 and TRBJ1-5; TRBD1 aligns across 8 bases. The V and J ends lost 10 bases and 3 bases, in that order; junction bases with no gene match: 8. CDR3 size: 14 residues. Germline V gene data show CDR1 as MDHEN and CDR2 as SYDVKM. The CDR3 nucleotides are TGTGCCACCCGACAGGGGCGACCCAATCAGCCCCAGCATTTT. This codes for CATRQGRPNQPQHF. The full variable domain, in which reference TRBV28 and TRBJ1-5 provide the parts outside the CDR3, is DVKVTQSSRYLVKRTGEKVFLECVQDMDHENMFWYRQDPGLGLRLIYFSYDVKMKEKGDIPEGYSVSREKKERFSLILESASTNQTSMYLCATRQGRPNQPQHFGDGTRLSIL.